The 13 T cell receptor beta chains below were found in one sample sequenced in a study of spatial heterogeneity in lung cancer. In TCRdb, the 5' RACE reads were re-called with MiXCR into one record per CDR3 protein. The sample shows over 3,500 distinct CDR3 sequences, around 18% of them seen only once. Time point meaning: sample taken at primary tumor resection. The input material, whole RNA from tumor, nontumor lung or frozen PBMC, was sequenced unsorted. The sample consisted of PBMCs, taken at surgery. The receptors originated from a male donor with early-stage non-small cell lung cancer.

The rearrangement joins TRBV27 to TRBJ2-3, with TRBD2 matching 10 bases. Germline V gene lookup returns CDR1 MNHEY and CDR2 SMNVEV (reference sequence). J gave up 6 bases and V 4 bases, and 13 bases lay outside the gene matches. The CDR3 consists of 17 residues. The CDR3 is CASSSASLAGDGDTQYF. CDR3 DNA sequence: TGTGCCAGCAGTTCGGCCTCCCTAGCGGGGGATGGGGATACGCAGTATTTT.

The J gene is TRBJ2-7, the V gene TRBV4-2; 7 nucleotides align to TRBD1. V shed 1 base and J 2 bases; nucleotides not matched to a gene: 5. This CDR3 is built from 15 residues. CDR1 LGHNA and CDR2 YNFKEQ come from the germline V gene. CDR3 amino acids: CASSQGIDRAYEQYF. The CDR3 DNA reads as TGTGCCAGCAGCCAAGGAATCGACAGGGCCTACGAGCAGTACTTC.

This clonotype rates as medium-sized. The chain uses TRBV3-1 and TRBJ1-5, with a possible D match to TRBD1 (5 bases). V gave up 2 bases and J gave up 6 bases, with 8 bases separating them. The CDR3 is 13 residues long. Germline CDR1 and CDR2: LGHDT and YNNKEL (reference sequence). CDR3 region: CASSQKGSQPQHF. The CDR3 DNA follows: TGTGCCAGCAGCCAAAAGGGGAGTCAGCCCCAGCATTTT.

This clonotype was counted ten times or more. The rearrangement links TRBV18 to TRBJ2-1; possibly TRBD2 for D (6 bases). Germline-derived CDR1 and CDR2 are KGHSH and LQKENI. V was cut by 6 bases and J by 4 bases, with 13 bases left in between. This CDR3 has 14 amino acids. The CDR3 DNA sequence: TGTGCCAGCTCCAGCGGGCGAGGATACAATGAGCAGTTCTTC. Protein product: CASSSGRGYNEQFF.

This clonotype was counted between two and nine times. The V call is TRBV6-2 or TRBV6-3, the J call TRBJ2-2; possible D gene TRBD1, 6 bases. The CDR3 runs 13 residues. Trimming left V 8 bases short and J 4 bases short, with 11 bases between. The germline V gene has CDR1 MNHEY and CDR2 SVGEGT. The CDR3 region has the DNA TGTGCCAGCCGCGACAGGTCCACCGGGGAGCTGTTTTTT. It translates to CASRDRSTGELFF.

This clonotype turned up a few times. The chain carries TRBV4-3 and TRBJ2-7, with 8 bases that match TRBD1. Germline V CDR1 and CDR2: LGHNA, YSLEER. The CDR3 totals 14 residues. V lost 4 bases to trimming and J lost 4 bases; unmatched junction nucleotides: 6. This CDR3 reads CASSLGQGRYEQYF. The CDR3 DNA reads as TGCGCCAGCAGCCTTGGACAGGGAAGGTACGAGCAGTACTTC.

By sample share, this clonotype is medium-sized. The gene calls are TRBV11-2 and TRBJ2-7; a weak D match, TRBD2 (5 bases). Trimming shortened V by 4 bases and J by 3 bases, and 13 bases separated the two germline ends. Per the germline V gene, CDR1 is SGHAT and CDR2 is FQNNGV. CDR3 length equals 14 residues. CDR3 loop: CASSSLGSGYEQYF. In DNA, the CDR3 is TGTGCCAGCAGCTCACTAGGATCGGGCTACGAGCAGTACTTC.

This clonotype was detected only a few times. This rearrangement joins TRBV12-3 or TRBV12-4 to TRBJ2-7; D is perhaps TRBD1 (5 bases). V lost 5 bases, J lost 0 bases, and 20 bases lay in between. This CDR3 is built from 17 residues. For the CDR3, the DNA is TGTGCCAGCAGTCCCCGACGACAGAGGCTAAGCTCCTACGAGCAGTACTTC. Protein product: CASSPRRQRLSSYEQYF.

This clonotype is medium-sized (0.01 to 0.1%) in the sample. This chain joins TRBV5-8 and TRBJ1-3; the D gene is possibly TRBD1 (6 bases). V was shortened by 5 bases and J by 0 bases, with 12 bases between the two germline ends. Germline CDR1 SGHTS, CDR2 YDEGEE. This CDR3 contains 15 residues. The CDR3 region is CASSPGTISGNTIYF. CDR3 DNA sequence: TGTGCCAGCAGTCCCGGGACAATCTCTGGAAACACCATATATTTT.

By share of the sample, this clonotype is medium-sized (0.01 to 0.1%). V is TRBV9 and J is TRBJ2-3, with 11 bases lining up with TRBD2. This CDR3 region has 17 residues. Germline lookup yields CDR1 SGDLS and CDR2 YYNGEE. J gave up 0 bases and V 4 bases, and 7 bases lay outside the gene matches. CDR3: CASSRWLAGGSTDTQYF. CDR3 DNA: TGTGCCAGCAGCCGCTGGCTAGCGGGGGGCAGCACAGATACGCAGTATTTT. Combining the CDR3 with reference TRBV9 and TRBJ2-3 gives the whole variable domain DSGVTQTPKHLITATGQRVTLRCSPRSGDLSVYWYQQSLDQGLQFLIQYYNGEERAKGNILERFSAQQFPDLHSELNLSSLELGDSALYFCASSRWLAGGSTDTQYFGPGTRLTVL.

CDR3 in DNA: TGCGCCAGCAGCCAAGATCGGGGGGCTTTCCACGAGCAGTACTTC. Protein: CASSQDRGAFHEQYF. The chain has TRBV4-3 and TRBJ2-7; D is perhaps TRBD2 (7 bases). This CDR3 region has 15 residues. Germline V gene sequence: CDR1 LGHNA, CDR2 YSLEER. Trimming shortened V by 0 bases and J by 5 bases, and 14 bases separated the two germline ends.

This rearrangement joins TRBV18 to TRBJ2-2, with D possibly TRBD1 on 6 matching bases. With 3 bases removed from V and 5 bases from J, the gap between germline ends came to 7 bases. Germline CDR1 reads KGHSH; CDR2 reads LQKENI. The CDR3 extends over 13 amino acids. This chain's CDR3 is CASSPDRTGELFF. The CDR3 DNA sequence: TGTGCCAGCTCACCTGACAGGACCGGGGAGCTGTTTTTT.

The V call is TRBV7-8, the J call TRBJ2-3; the D call may be TRBD1 or TRBD2 (6 bases each). Germline CDR1 and CDR2: SGHVS and FQNEAQ. The germline V and J ends were trimmed by 7 bases and 0 bases, with 11 bases remaining between them. The CDR3 contains 14 residues. The CDR3 reads CASKRGASTDTQYF. The CDR3 DNA reads TGTGCCAGCAAAAGGGGGGCTAGCACAGATACGCAGTATTTT.